This T cell receptor (beta chain) stems from a study of blood T cell repertoires in COVID-19. Study in general: Both acute and convalescent COVID-19 samples were obtained from the United States, Italy and Spain. Sample material is recorded as cDNA or gDNA derived from T cells, B-cell-depleted T cells, or PBMCs.

The V end was cut by 1 base, the J end by 5 bases, with 9 bases between. The CDR3 consists of 13 residues. CDR1 and CDR2 (germline): SGHRS, YFSETQ. In the authors' methods: Reference gene primers were amplified, and this amplification served to estimate nucleated cell counts. Profiled with immunoSEQ multiplex PCR; TCRdb holds only in-frame clones, not every one. The V and J calls and clone size were taken over from that table, and D and trimming were inferred from the DNA. This sample has under 150,000 clones, with 84% found just once. This TCR was sampled from a woman aged 55-70 years with acute or convalescent COVID-19. The gene calls are TRBV5-1 and TRBJ2-5; D is possibly TRBD2 (6 bases). The sequencing sample was made of peripheral blood. In DNA form, the CDR3 reads TGCGCCAGCAGCTTGCCTAGCGACGAGACCCAGTACTTC. It encodes CASSLPSDETQYF.